This T cell receptor (beta chain) stems from a study of blood T cell repertoires in COVID-19. The germline gives CDR1 KGHDR, CDR2 SFDVKD. V lost 3 bases, J lost 7 bases, and 10 bases stayed unmatched. The CDR3 runs 16 residues. Profiled with immunoSEQ multiplex PCR; TCRdb holds only in-frame clones, not every one. The table shows approximately 210,000 clones, with roughly 90% occurring only once. The receptor was isolated from a woman aged 25 to 45 who had recovered from COVID-19. The sequencing input was PBMCs or T cells enriched from blood (not recorded which). V usage is TRBV24-1 and J usage is TRBJ2-1, with TRBD2 identical over 8 bases. The CDR3 DNA sequence: TGTGCCACCAGTGATCCGCGGGGGGCCGCTGGAAATGAGCAGTTCTTC. It specifies CATSDPRGAAGNEQFF.